The sequence of this T cell receptor beta chain was determined in a study of T cells after yellow fever vaccination. This clonotype was seen many times. The antigen is undetermined. TCRdb reprocessed the 5' RACE reads via MiXCR and lists one record per CDR3 protein. This table holds some 150,000 distinct CDR3 sequences, under 7% found once. Study outcomes and limitations: There was a possibility that FACS-sorted repertoires contained abundant clonotypes contaminating from the bulk population. A faster peak, day 5 versus 15, was reached by the weaker secondary response. After the booster, roughly 96% of CD4 and approximately 90% of CD8 primary-response clones were re-detected.

This receptor was obtained from a man aged 25-40 years who received the YFV17D yellow fever vaccine. This specimen consisted of CD4+ T cells sorted from PBMCs, obtained 10 days after the yellow fever booster vaccination.

CDR3 sequence: CATASTDTQYF. The CDR3 region has the DNA TGTGCCACGGCTAGCACAGATACGCAGTATTTT. This chain links TRBV24-1 with TRBJ2-3; D unclear. CDR3 length: 11 amino acids. Germline values: CDR1 KGHDR, CDR2 SFDVKD. Trimming pared 10 bases from V and 0 bases from J, leaving 4 bases between.